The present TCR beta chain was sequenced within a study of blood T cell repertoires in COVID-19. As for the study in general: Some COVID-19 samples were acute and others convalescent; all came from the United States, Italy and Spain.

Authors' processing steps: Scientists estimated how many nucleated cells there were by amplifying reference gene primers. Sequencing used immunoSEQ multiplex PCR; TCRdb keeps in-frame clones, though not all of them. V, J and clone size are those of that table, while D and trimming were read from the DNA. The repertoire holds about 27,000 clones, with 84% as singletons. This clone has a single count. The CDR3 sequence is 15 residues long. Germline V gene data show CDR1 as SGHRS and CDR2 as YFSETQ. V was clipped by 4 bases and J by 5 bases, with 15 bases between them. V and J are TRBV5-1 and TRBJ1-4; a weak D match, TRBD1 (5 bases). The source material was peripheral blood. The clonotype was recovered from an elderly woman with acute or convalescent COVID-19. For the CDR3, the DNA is TGCGCCAGCAGCGCCGGGGGTGGAGGGAATGAAAAACTGTTTTTT. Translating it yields CASSAGGGGNEKLFF.